The 17 T cell receptor beta chains below were found in one sample sequenced in a study of PD-L1 blockade in urothelial cancer. Assay: immunoSEQ multiplex PCR; the TCRdb copy retains only in-frame clones and omits some. The sample holds about 130,000 clones, approximately 84% seen once. As for time point: pretreatment peripheral blood. The sequencing here drew on PBMCs, taken around atezolizumab (anti-PD-L1) treatment. All receptors derive from a man over 45 with urothelial cancer.

This chain joins TRBV5-4 and TRBJ2-1; no firm D call. Trimming stripped 1 base from V and 7 bases from J, with 6 bases between. This CDR3 region has 12 residues. Germline values: CDR1 SGHNT, CDR2 YYREEE (reference sequence). The CDR3 protein is CASSLRLNEQFF. CDR3 nucleotides: TGTGCCAGCAGCTTGCGCCTAAATGAGCAGTTCTTC.

This chain links TRBV5-8 with TRBJ2-1; weak D call: TRBD2 (6 bases). Germline values: CDR1 SGHTS, CDR2 YDEGEE. This CDR3 contains 13 residues. The V end lost 1 base, the J end lost 8 bases, and 10 bases lay between the germline ends. CDR3 DNA sequence: TGTGCCAGCAGCTTGCGCGGGGCGTATGAGCAGTTCTTC. Residues: CASSLRGAYEQFF.

The J gene is TRBJ2-7, the V gene TRBV21-1; the D segment call TRBD1 is taken from the table without a DNA check. TRBV21-1 is flagged as a pseudogene. This CDR3 has 14 residues. CDR3 nucleotide sequence: TGTGCCAGCAGCAAGGGCAGGGATACCTACGAGCAGTACTTC. Translating gives CASSKGRDTYEQYF.

The J gene is TRBJ1-5, the V gene TRBV7-2; 9 bases fit TRBD1. Germline CDR1 reads SGHTA; CDR2 reads FQGNSA. V trimming: 1 base; J trimming: 6 bases; junction bases outside the gene matches: 4. The CDR3 length is 15 residues. CDR3: CASSLVGTGSQPQHF. CDR3 DNA sequence: TGTGCCAGCAGCTTAGTAGGGACAGGGTCTCAGCCCCAGCATTTT.

The V call is TRBV5-1, the J call TRBJ1-6; D uncertain. The CDR3 is 14 amino acids. Trimming stripped 3 bases from V and 0 bases from J, with 4 bases between. Germline CDR1 reads SGHRS; CDR2 reads YFSETQ. This CDR3 reads CASSSSSYNSPLHF. The CDR3 nucleotides read TGCGCCAGCAGCTCGAGCTCCTATAATTCACCCCTCCACTTT.

This chain links TRBV5-1 with TRBJ1-6, with 7 bases that match TRBD1. CDR1 SGHRS and CDR2 YFSETQ come from the germline V gene. After removal of 2 bases from V and 10 bases from J, the junction contained 12 bases not matched to a gene. The CDR3 is 16 residues long. The CDR3 DNA sequence: TGCGCCAGCAGCTTTTCAACCGGGACAGTCTCATCACCCCTCCACTTT. Translating it yields CASSFSTGTVSSPLHF.

This clone was seen a few times. The chain is built from TRBV5-4 and TRBJ1-2, with D unclear. The CDR3 extends over 14 amino acids. Germline loops: CDR1 SGHNT, CDR2 YYREEE (reference sequence). Trimming removed 4 bases from V and 4 bases from J, with 14 bases in between. The CDR3 region is CASSPWQALYGYTF. The CDR3 region has the DNA TGTGCCAGCAGCCCCTGGCAGGCCCTCTATGGCTACACCTTC.

The V call is TRBV4-2, the J call TRBJ2-1, with 9 bases that match TRBD2. The trim removed 1 base at V and 9 bases at J, leaving 7 bases unmatched. This CDR3 comprises 15 residues. The germline CDR1 and CDR2 sequences are LGHNA and YNFKEQ. The CDR3 loop is CASSQANAGGGEQFF. In DNA, the CDR3 is TGTGCCAGCAGCCAAGCGAATGCGGGGGGGGGTGAGCAGTTCTTC.

J is TRBJ2-4 and V is TRBV28; D is unresolved. V was clipped by 7 bases and J by 0 bases, with 10 bases between them. Germline CDR1 and CDR2: MDHEN and SYDVKM. This CDR3 is 14 amino acids long. In DNA, the CDR3 is TGTGCCAGCACCCCCCAGGTAGCCAAAAACATTCAGTACTTC. Translating gives CASTPQVAKNIQYF.

This clone was picked up one time. The chain combines TRBV19 with TRBJ1-2; unclear D gene. Germline V gene sequence: CDR1 LNHDA, CDR2 SQIVND (reference sequence). The V and J ends lost 3 bases and 3 bases respectively, with 20 bases between them. The CDR3 runs 17 residues. CDR3 coding DNA: TGTGCCAGTAGTATGCGGGTAGGGAATAGAGGAGACTATGGCTACACCTTC. It encodes CASSMRVGNRGDYGYTF.

The V and J genes are TRBV2 and TRBJ1-4; 7 nucleotides agree with TRBD1. Germline CDR1 reads SNHLY; CDR2 reads FYNNEI. This CDR3 region has 16 residues. Trimming removed 5 bases from V and 5 bases from J; junction bases left unmatched: 11. The CDR3: CASSLQGVGLNEKLFF. DNA of the CDR3: TGTGCCAGCAGTTTGCAGGGGGTTGGCCTAAATGAAAAACTGTTTTTT.

The rearrangement uses TRBV7-3 and TRBJ2-2; 7 bases agree with TRBD1. V was clipped by 5 bases and J by 6 bases; unmatched bases: 9. The germline V gene has CDR1 SGHTA and CDR2 FQGTGA. CDR3 length: 15 residues. The CDR3 is CASSRRPDRPGELFF. The CDR3 nucleotides read TGTGCCAGCAGCCGAAGGCCGGACAGGCCCGGGGAGCTGTTTTTT. Drawing the rest from reference TRBV7-3 and TRBJ2-2, the complete variable domain is GAGVSQTPSNKVTEKGKYVELRCDPISGHTALYWYRQSLGQGPEFLIYFQGTGAADDSGLPNDRFFAVRPEGSVSTLKIQRTERGDSAVYLCASSRRPDRPGELFFGEGSRLTVL.

V gene TRBV5-1 combines with J gene TRBJ2-1; D may be TRBD1 (6 bases). Germline CDR1 and CDR2: SGHRS and YFSETQ. The CDR3 spans 15 residues. Trimming left V 4 bases short and J 7 bases short, with 18 bases between. Here the CDR3 DNA reads TGCGCCAGCAGCGCGACAGGCATGATCATGAATGAGCAGTTCTTC. This gives the protein CASSATGMIMNEQFF.

The chain carries TRBV19 and TRBJ2-1; 9 nucleotides line up with TRBD2. CDR1 and CDR2 from the germline V gene are LNHDA and SQIVND (reference sequence). Trimming took 10 bases from V and 0 from J; bases not matched to a gene: 4. The CDR3 is 14 residues long. CDR3 amino acids: CATQAGGSYNEQFF. As DNA, the CDR3 is TGTGCCACCCAAGCGGGGGGCTCCTACAATGAGCAGTTCTTC.

On this clone itself: One end of the junction does not line up with germline, which may come from a read error. V usage is TRBV11-2 and J usage is TRBJ2-7, with D perhaps TRBD2 (5 bases). CDR1 SGHAT and CDR2 FQNNGV come from the germline V gene. CDR3 length: 13 residues. CDR3 DNA: TGTGCCAGCAGCCTAGACTACCGCTACGAGCAGTACTTC. Translating it yields CASSLDYRYEQYF.

The chain recombines TRBV28 with TRBJ2-3; no definite D call. This CDR3 is 13 amino acids long. V dropped 6 bases and J dropped 3 bases, with 10 bases sitting between them. Looked up from germline, CDR1 is MDHEN and CDR2 is SYDVKM. As DNA, the CDR3 is TGTGCCAGCAGCTCCCACGCGACAGATACGCAGTATTTT. Its protein product is CASSSHATDTQYF.

The rearrangement joins TRBV7-9 to TRBJ1-5, with 11 bases that match TRBD1. Losses at the gene ends were 1 base for V and 5 bases for J; bases not matched to a gene: 7. The CDR3 length is 17 residues. Germline CDR1 is SEHNR and CDR2 is FQNEAQ (reference sequence). CDR3 sequence (DNA): TGTGCCAGCAGCTTAGTAGTGGGACAGGGGGTCCATCAGCCCCAGCATTTT. As protein: CASSLVVGQGVHQPQHF.